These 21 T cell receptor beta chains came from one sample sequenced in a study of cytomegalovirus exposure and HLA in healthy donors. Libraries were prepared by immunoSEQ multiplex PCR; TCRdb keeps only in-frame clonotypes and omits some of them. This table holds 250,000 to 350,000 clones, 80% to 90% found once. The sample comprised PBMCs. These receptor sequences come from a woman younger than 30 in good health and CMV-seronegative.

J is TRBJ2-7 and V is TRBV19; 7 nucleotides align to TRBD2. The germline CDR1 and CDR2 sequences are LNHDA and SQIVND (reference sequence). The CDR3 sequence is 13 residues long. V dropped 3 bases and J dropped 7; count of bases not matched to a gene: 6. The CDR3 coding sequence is TGTGCCAGTAGTATCGGGGGGAATGGGGAGCAGTACTTC. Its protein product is CASSIGGNGEQYF.

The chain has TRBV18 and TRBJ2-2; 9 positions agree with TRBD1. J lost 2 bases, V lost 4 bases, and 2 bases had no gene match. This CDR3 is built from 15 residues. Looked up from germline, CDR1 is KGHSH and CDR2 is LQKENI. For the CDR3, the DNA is TGTGCCAGCTCACAGGGACAGGGTAACACCGGGGAGCTGTTTTTT. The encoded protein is CASSQGQGNTGELFF.

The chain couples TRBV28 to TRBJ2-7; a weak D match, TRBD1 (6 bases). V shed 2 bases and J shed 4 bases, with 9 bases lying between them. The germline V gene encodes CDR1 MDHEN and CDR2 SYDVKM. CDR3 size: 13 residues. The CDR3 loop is CASSLGGWYEQYF. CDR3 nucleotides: TGTGCCAGCAGTTTAGGGGGCTGGTACGAGCAGTACTTC. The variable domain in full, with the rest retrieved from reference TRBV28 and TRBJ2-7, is DVKVTQSSRYLVKRTGEKVFLECVQDMDHENMFWYRQDPGLGLRLIYFSYDVKMKEKGDIPEGYSVSREKKERFSLILESASTNQTSMYLCASSLGGWYEQYFGPGTRLTVT.

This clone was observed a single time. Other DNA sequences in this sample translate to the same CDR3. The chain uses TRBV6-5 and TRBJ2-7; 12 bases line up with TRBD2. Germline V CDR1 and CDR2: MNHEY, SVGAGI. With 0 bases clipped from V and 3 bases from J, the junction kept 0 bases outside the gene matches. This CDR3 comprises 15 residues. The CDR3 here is CASSYSGLAGYEQYF. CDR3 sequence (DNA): TGTGCCAGCAGTTACTCGGGACTAGCGGGCTACGAGCAGTACTTC.

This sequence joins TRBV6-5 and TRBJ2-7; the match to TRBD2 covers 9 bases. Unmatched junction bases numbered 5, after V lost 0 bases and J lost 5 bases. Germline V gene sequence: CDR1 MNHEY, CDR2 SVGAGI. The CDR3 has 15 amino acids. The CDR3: CASSYSLAGAHEQYF. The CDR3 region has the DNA TGTGCCAGCAGTTACTCCTTAGCGGGAGCCCACGAGCAGTACTTC.

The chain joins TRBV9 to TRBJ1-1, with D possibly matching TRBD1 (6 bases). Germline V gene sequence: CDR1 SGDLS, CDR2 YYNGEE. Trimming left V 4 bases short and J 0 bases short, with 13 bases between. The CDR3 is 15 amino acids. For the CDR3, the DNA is TGTGCCAGCAGCTATTCGGGACAACTGAACACTGAAGCTTTCTTT. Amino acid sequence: CASSYSGQLNTEAFF.

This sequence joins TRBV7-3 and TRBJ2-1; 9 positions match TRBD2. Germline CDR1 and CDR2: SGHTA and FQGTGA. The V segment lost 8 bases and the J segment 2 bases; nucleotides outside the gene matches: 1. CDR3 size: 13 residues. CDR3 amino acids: CASRGGAYNEQFF. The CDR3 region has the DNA TGTGCCAGCCGCGGGGGGGCCTACAATGAGCAGTTCTTC.

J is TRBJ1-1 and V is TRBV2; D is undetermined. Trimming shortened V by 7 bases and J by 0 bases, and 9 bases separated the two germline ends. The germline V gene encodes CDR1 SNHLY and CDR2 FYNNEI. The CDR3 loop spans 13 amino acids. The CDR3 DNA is TGTGCCAGCATCGAGGTTATGAACACTGAAGCTTTCTTT. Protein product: CASIEVMNTEAFF.

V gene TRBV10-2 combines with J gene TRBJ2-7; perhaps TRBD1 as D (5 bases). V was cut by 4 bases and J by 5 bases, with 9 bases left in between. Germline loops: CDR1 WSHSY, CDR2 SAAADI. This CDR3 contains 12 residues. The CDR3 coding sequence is TGCGCCAGCAGTGTACAGGTTGACGAGCAGTACTTC. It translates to CASSVQVDEQYF.

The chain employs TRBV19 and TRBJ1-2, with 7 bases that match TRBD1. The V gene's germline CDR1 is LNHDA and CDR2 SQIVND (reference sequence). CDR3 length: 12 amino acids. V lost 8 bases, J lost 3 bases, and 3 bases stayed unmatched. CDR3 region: CASRQGYYGYTF. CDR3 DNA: TGTGCCAGTCGACAGGGTTACTATGGCTACACCTTC.

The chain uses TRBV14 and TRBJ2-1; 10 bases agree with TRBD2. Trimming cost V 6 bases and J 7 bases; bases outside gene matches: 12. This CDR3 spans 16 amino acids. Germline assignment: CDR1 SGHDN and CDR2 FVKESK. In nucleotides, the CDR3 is TGTGCCAGCAGTTTGCGGGGGACTAGCGAGACAAATGAGCAGTTCTTC. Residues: CASSLRGTSETNEQFF.

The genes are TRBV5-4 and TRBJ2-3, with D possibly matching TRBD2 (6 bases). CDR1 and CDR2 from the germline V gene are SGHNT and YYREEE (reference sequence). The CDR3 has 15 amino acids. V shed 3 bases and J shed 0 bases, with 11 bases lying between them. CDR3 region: CASSSGTLSTDTQYF. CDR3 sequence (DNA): TGTGCCAGCAGCTCCGGGACTCTCAGCACAGATACGCAGTATTTT.

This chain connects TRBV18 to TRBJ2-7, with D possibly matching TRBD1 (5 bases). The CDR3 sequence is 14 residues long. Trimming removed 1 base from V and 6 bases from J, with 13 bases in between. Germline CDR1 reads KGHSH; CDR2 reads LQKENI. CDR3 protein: CASSPLQGLSEQYF. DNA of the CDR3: TGTGCCAGCTCACCACTGCAGGGTCTCAGCGAGCAGTACTTC.

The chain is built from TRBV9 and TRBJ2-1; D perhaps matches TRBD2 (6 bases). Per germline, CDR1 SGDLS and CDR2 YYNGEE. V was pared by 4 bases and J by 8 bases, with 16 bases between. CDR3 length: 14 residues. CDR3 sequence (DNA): TGTGCCAGCAGCCCCTGGCGGGAAGGCCATGAGCAGTTCTTC. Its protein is CASSPWREGHEQFF.

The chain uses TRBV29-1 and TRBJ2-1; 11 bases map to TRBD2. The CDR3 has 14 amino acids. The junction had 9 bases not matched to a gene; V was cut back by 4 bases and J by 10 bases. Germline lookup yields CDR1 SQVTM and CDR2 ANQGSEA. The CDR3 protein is CSVGGTSGTGEQFF. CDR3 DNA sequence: TGCAGCGTTGGGGGGACTAGCGGAACCGGAGAGCAGTTCTTC.

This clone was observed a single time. The CDR3 sequence: CASSRTYSNQPQHF. DNA of the CDR3: TGTGCCAGTAGTAGAACTTATAGCAATCAGCCCCAGCATTTT. The rearrangement links TRBV19 to TRBJ1-5; the D is unclear. Germline values: CDR1 LNHDA, CDR2 SQIVND (reference sequence). The CDR3 sequence is 14 residues long. V dropped 4 bases and J dropped 0 bases, with 7 bases sitting between them. Filled out from reference TRBV19 and TRBJ1-5, the complete variable domain reads DGGITQSPKYLFRKEGQNVTLSCEQNLNHDAMYWYRQDPGQGLRLIYYSQIVNDFQKGDIAEGYSVSREKKESFPLTVTSAQKNPTAFYLCASSRTYSNQPQHFGDGTRLSIL.

The CDR3 protein is CSADERGTYGYTF. The DNA of the CDR3 is TGCAGCGCCGACGAGAGGGGGACCTATGGCTACACCTTC. The chain couples TRBV29-1 to TRBJ1-2; tentative D call: TRBD1 (6 bases). This CDR3 spans 13 amino acids. V lost 7 bases to trimming and J lost 4 bases, with 16 bases between them. The germline CDR1 and CDR2 sequences are SQVTM and ANQGSEA.

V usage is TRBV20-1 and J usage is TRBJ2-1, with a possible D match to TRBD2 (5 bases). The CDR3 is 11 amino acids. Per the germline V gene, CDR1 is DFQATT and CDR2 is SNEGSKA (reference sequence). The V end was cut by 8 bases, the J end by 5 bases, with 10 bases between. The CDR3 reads CSTGVNNEQFF. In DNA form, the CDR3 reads TGCAGTACCGGGGTTAACAATGAGCAGTTCTTC.

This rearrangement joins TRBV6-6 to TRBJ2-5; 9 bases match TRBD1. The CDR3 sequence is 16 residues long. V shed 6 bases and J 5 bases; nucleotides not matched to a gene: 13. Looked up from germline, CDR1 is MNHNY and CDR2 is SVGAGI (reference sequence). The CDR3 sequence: CASSHPGQGFSETQYF. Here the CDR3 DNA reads TGTGCCAGCAGCCACCCGGGACAGGGCTTTTCGGAGACCCAGTACTTC.

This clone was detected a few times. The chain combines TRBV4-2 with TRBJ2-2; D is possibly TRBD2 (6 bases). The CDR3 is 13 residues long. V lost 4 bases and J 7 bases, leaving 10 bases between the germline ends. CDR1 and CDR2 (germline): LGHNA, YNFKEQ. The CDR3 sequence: CASSPEEGGELFF. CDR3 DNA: TGTGCCAGCAGCCCCGAGGAGGGCGGGGAGCTGTTTTTT.

CDR3 sequence reads: CASSDSGTIYNEQFF. DNA for the CDR3: TGTGCCAGCAGCGACTCCGGGACTATTTACAATGAGCAGTTCTTC. This chain connects TRBV27 to TRBJ2-1; 7 bases map to TRBD2. This CDR3 region has 15 residues. The germline V gene encodes CDR1 MNHEY and CDR2 SMNVEV (reference sequence). The ends lost 6 bases at V and 4 bases at J; junction bases unmatched: 9.